This T cell receptor (beta chain) emerged from a study of CD4 T cells in relation to SARS-CoV-2 and coronaviruses. Whole-study context: After less than eleven days of antigen culture, PBMC TCR beta CDR3s were sequenced.

Before the COVID-19 pandemic, during about 2011-2018, CD4+ T cells were taken from unexposed donors. The cells were cultured for approximately 10 days before CD4+ T cells were isolated. Testing used SARS-CoV-2 S/N and four cold-coronavirus spikes on unexposed-donor CD4+ T cells, cells permitting. Study-level results: Crossreactive clones expanded significantly less to SARS-CoV-2 than monoreactive clones. Crossreactivity was assessed only for spike protein, not other viral proteins.

Method: immunoSEQ multiplex PCR; TCRdb's copy keeps in-frame clones and lacks some. This table holds roughly 30,000 clones, 74% found once. Note on this clone: What it binds is not known.

The CDR3 runs 15 residues. Germline values: CDR1 SGDLS, CDR2 YYNGEE. V dropped 2 bases and J dropped 4 bases, with 15 bases sitting between them. The chain uses TRBV9 and TRBJ1-2; D possibly corresponds to TRBD1 (6 bases). Sequencing was carried out using CD4+ T cells from PBMCs, cultured in vitro. This clonotype originated in a human donor in good health. CDR3 DNA sequence: TGTGCCAGCAGCGTGTCGACAGGTTTTAGCTATGGCTACACCTTC. This encodes CASSVSTGFSYGYTF.